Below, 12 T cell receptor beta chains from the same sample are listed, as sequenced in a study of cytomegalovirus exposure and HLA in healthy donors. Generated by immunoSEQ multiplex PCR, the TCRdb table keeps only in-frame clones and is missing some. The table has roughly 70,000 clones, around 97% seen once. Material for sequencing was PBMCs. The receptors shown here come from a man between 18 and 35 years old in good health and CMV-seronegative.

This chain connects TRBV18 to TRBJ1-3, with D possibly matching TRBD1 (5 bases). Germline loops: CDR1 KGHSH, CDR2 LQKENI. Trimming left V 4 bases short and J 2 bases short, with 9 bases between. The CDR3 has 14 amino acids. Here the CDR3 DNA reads TGTGCCAGCTCACTTCAGGGTACTGGAAACACCATATATTTT. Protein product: CASSLQGTGNTIYF.

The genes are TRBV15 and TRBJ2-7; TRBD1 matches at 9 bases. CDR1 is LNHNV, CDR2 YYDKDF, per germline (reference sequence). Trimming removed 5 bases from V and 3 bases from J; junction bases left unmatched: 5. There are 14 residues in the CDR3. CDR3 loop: CATSDRDRDYEQYF. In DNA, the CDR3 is TGTGCCACCAGCGACCGGGACAGGGACTACGAGCAGTACTTC.

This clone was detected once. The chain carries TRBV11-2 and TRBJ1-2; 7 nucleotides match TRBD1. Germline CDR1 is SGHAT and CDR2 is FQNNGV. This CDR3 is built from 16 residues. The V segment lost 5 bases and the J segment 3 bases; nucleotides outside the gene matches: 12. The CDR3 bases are TGTGCCAGCAGCGACGAATTACGGGGGACAGACTATGGCTACACCTTC. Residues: CASSDELRGTDYGYTF. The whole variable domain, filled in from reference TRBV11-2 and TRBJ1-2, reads EAGVAQSPRYKIIEKRQSVAFWCNPISGHATLYWYQQILGQGPKLLIQFQNNGVVDDSQLPKDRFSAERLKGVDSTLKIQPAKLEDSAVYLCASSDELRGTDYGYTFGSGTRLTVV.

Here the CDR3 reads CASSPYRQGARGTEAFF. In DNA form, the CDR3 reads TGTGCCAGCAGTCCCTACCGACAGGGGGCCAGGGGCACTGAAGCTTTCTTT. The rearrangement joins TRBV28 to TRBJ1-1; 10 nucleotides match TRBD1. V lost 5 bases and J lost 4; bases outside the gene matches: 13. The CDR3 runs 17 residues. Germline V lookup: CDR1 MDHEN, CDR2 SYDVKM.

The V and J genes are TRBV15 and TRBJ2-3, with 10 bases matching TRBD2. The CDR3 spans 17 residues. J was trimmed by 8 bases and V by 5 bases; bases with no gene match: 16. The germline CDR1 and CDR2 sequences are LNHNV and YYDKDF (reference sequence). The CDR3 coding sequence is TGTGCCACCAGCCCGCCCATCGGAGCGGGAGGGCCTGGTACGCAGTATTTT. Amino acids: CATSPPIGAGGPGTQYF. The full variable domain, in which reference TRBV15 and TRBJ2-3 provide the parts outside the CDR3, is DAMVIQNPRYQVTQFGKPVTLSCSQTLNHNVMYWYQQKSSQAPKLLFHYYDKDFNNEADTPDNFQSRRPNTSFCFLDIRSPGLGDTAMYLCATSPPIGAGGPGTQYFGPGTRLTVL.

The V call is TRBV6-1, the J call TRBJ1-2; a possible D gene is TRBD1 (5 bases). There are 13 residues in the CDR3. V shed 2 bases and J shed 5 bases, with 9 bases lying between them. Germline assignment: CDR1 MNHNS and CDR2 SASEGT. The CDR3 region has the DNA TGTGCCAGCAGTGAAATAGGGGAATATGGCTACACCTTC. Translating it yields CASSEIGEYGYTF.

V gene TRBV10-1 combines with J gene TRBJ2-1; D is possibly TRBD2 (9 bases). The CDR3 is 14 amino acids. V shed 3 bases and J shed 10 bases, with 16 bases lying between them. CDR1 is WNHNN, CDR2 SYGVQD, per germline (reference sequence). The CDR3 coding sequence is TGCGCCAGCAGTGAAAGCGGGAGGACAGGGGAGCAGTTCTTC. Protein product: CASSESGRTGEQFF.

CDR3 residues: CASSPGSGEHSPLHF. CDR3 coding DNA: TGTGCCAGTAGCCCCGGGAGTGGGGAACATTCACCCCTCCACTTT. The gene calls are TRBV19 and TRBJ1-6; no definite D call. Trimming removed 6 bases from V and 8 bases from J, with 17 bases in between. CDR3 length equals 15 residues. Germline V gene sequence: CDR1 LNHDA, CDR2 SQIVND (reference sequence).

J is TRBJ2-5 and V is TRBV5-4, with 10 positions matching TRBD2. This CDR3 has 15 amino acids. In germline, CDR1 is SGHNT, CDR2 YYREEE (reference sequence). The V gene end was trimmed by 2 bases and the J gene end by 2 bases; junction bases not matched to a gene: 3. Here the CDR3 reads CASSFGTSEQETQYF. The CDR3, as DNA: TGTGCCAGCAGCTTCGGGACTAGCGAGCAAGAGACCCAGTACTTC.

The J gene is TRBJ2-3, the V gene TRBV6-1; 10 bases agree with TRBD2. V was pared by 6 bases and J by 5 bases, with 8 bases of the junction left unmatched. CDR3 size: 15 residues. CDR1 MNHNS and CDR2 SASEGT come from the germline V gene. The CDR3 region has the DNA TGTGCCAGCAGCTCCAGCGGGAGGGCCAAAGATACGCAGTATTTT. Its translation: CASSSSGRAKDTQYF.

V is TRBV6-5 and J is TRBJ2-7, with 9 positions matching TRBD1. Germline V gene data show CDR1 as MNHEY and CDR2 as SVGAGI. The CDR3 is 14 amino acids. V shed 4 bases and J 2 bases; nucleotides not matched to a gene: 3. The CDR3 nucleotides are TGTGCCAGCAGTTCCGGGACAGGGACCTACGAGCAGTACTTC. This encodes CASSSGTGTYEQYF.

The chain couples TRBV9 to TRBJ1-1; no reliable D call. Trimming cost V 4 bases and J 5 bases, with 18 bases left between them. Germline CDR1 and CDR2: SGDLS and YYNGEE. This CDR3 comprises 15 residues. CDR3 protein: CASSPLGGRRTEAFF. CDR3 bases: TGTGCCAGCAGCCCCTTGGGAGGCCGGCGAACTGAAGCTTTCTTT.